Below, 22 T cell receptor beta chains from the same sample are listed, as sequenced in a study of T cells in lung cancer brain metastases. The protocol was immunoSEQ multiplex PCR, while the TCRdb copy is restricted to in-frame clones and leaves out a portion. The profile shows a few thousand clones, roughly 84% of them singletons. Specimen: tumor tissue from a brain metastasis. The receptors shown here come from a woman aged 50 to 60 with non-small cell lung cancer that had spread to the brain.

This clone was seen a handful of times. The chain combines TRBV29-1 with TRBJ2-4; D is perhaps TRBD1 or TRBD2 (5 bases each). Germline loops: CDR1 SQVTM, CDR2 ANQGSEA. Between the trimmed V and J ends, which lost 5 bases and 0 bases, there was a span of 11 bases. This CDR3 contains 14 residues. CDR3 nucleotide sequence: TGCAGCGTTTGGGACCCCTTAGCCAAAAACATTCAGTACTTC. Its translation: CSVWDPLAKNIQYF. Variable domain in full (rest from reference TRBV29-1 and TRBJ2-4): SAVISQKPSRDICQRGTSLTIQCQVDSQVTMMFWYRQQPGQSLTLIATANQGSEATYESGFVIDKFPISRPNLTFSTLTVSNMSPEDSSIYLCSVWDPLAKNIQYFGAGTRLSVL.

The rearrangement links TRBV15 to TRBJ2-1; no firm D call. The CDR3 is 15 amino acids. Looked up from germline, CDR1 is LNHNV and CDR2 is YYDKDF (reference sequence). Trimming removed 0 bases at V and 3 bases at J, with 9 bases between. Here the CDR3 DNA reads TGTGCCACCAGCAGAGAACGAACGAACTACAATGAGCAGTTCTTC. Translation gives CATSRERTNYNEQFF.

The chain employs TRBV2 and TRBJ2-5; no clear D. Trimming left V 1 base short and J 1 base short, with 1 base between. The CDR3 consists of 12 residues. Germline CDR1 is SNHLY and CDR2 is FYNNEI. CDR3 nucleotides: TGTGCCAGCAGTGAAGGCCAAGAGACCCAGTACTTC. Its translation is CASSEGQETQYF.

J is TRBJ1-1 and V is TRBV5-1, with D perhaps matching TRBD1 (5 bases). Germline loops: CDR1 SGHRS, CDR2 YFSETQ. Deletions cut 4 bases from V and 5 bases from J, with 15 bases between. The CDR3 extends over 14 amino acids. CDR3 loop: CASSRGPTRTEAFF. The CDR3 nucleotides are TGCGCCAGCAGCAGGGGACCGACTCGGACTGAAGCTTTCTTT.

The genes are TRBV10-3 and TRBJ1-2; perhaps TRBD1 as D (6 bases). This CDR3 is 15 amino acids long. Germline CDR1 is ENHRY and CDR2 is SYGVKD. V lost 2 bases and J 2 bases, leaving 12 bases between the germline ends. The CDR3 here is CAISEVQGTNYGYTF. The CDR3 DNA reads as TGTGCCATCAGTGAGGTTCAGGGGACGAACTATGGCTACACCTTC.

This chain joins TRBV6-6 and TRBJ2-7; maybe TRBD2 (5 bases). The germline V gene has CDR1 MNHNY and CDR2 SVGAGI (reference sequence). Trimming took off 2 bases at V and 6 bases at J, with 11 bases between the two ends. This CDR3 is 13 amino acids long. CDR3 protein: CASSYAEAAEQYF. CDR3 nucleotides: TGTGCCAGCAGTTACGCCGAAGCGGCCGAGCAGTACTTC.

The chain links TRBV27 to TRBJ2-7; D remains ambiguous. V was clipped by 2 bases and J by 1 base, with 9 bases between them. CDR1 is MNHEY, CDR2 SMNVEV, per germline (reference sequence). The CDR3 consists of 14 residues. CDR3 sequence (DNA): TGTGCCAGCAGTTTAAGCACATTATCCTACGAGCAGTACTTC. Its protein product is CASSLSTLSYEQYF.

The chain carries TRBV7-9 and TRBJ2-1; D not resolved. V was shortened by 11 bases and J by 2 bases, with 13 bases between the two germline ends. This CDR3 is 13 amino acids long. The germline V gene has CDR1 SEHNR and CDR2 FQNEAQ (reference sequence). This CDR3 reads CAGSLGTYNEQFF. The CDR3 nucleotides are TGTGCCGGATCCTTGGGTACCTACAATGAGCAGTTCTTC.

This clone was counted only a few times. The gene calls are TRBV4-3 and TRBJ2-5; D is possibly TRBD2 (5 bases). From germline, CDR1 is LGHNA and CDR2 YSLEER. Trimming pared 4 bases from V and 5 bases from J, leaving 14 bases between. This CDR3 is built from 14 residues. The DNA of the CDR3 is TGCGCCAGCAGCCCCTCGAGGGTGTGGGAGACCCAGTACTTC. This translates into CASSPSRVWETQYF.

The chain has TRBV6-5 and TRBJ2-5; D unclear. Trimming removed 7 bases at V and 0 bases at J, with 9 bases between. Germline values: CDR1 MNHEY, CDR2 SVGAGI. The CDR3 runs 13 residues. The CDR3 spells CASMDRDQETQYF. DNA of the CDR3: TGTGCCAGCATGGATAGAGACCAAGAGACCCAGTACTTC.

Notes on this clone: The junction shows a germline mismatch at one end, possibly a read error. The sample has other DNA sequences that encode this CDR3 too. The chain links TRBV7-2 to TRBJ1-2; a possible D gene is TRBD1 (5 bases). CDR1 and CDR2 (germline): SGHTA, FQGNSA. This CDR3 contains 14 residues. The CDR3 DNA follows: TGTGCCAGCAGCGGAGACCGGGACGCATATGGCTATACCTTC. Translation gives CASSGDRDAYGYTF.

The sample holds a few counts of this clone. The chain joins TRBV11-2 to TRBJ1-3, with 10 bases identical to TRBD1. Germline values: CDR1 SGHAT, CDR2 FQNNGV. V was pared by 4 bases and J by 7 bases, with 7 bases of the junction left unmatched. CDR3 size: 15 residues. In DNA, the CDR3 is TGTGCCAGCAGCTCACCGGGACAGGGGCGGAACACCATATATTTT. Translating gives CASSSPGQGRNTIYF. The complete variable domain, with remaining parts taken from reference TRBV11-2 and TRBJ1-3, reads EAGVAQSPRYKIIEKRQSVAFWCNPISGHATLYWYQQILGQGPKLLIQFQNNGVVDDSQLPKDRFSAERLKGVDSTLKIQPAKLEDSAVYLCASSSPGQGRNTIYFGEGSWLTVV.

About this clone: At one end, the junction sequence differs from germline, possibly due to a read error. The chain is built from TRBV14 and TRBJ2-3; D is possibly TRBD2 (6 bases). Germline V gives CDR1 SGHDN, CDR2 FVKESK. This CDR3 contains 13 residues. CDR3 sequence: CASSQDIGGTQYF. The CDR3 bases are TGTGCCAGTAGCCAAGATATCGGGGGTACGCAGTATTTT.

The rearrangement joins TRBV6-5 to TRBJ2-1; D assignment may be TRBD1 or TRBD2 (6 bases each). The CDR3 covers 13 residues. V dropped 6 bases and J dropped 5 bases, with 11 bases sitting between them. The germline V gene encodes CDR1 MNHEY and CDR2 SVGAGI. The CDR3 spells CASRNREDNEQFF. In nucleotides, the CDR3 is TGTGCCAGCAGAAACAGGGAGGACAATGAGCAGTTCTTC.

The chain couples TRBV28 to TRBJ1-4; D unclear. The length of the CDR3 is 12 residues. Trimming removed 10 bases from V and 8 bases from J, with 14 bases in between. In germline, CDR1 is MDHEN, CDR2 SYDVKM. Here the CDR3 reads CATRIGREKLFF. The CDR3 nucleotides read TGTGCCACTCGGATCGGACGGGAAAAACTGTTTTTT.

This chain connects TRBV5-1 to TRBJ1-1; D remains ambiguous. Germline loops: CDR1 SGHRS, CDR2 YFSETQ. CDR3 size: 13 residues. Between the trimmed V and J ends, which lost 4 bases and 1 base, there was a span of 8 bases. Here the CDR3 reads CASSSRPNTEAFF. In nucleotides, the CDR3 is TGCGCCAGCAGCAGTAGACCGAACACTGAAGCTTTCTTT.

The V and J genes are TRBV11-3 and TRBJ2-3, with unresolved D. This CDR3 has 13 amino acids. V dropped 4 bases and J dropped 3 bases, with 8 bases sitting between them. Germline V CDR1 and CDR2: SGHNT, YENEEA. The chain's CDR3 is CASSSPGTDTQYF. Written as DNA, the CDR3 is TGTGCCAGCAGCTCCCCCGGGACAGATACGCAGTATTTT.

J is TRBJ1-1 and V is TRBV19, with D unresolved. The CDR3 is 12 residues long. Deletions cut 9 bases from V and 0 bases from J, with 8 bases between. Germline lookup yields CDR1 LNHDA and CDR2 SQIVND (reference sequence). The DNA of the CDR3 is TGTGCCAGGGGCCGAGTGAACACTGAAGCTTTCTTT. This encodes CARGRVNTEAFF. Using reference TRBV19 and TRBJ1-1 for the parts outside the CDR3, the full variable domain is DGGITQSPKYLFRKEGQNVTLSCEQNLNHDAMYWYRQDPGQGLRLIYYSQIVNDFQKGDIAEGYSVSREKKESFPLTVTSAQKNPTAFYLCARGRVNTEAFFGQGTRLTVV.

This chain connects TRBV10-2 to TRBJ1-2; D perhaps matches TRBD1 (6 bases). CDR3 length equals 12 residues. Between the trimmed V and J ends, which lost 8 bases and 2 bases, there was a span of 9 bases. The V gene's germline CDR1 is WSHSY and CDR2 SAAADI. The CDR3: CASWDINYGYTF. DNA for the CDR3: TGCGCCAGCTGGGACATCAACTATGGCTACACCTTC.

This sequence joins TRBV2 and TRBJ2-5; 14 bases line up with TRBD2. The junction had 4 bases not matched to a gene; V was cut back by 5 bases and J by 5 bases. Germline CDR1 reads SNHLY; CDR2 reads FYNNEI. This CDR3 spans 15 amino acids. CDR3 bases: TGTGCCAGCAGTCCCGGGACTAGCGGGAGCGAGACCCAGTACTTC. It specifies CASSPGTSGSETQYF.

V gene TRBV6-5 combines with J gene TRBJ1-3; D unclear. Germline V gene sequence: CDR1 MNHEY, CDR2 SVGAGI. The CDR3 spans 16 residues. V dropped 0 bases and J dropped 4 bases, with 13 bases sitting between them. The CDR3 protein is CASSYSIRAEGNTIYF. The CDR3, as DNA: TGTGCCAGCAGTTACTCGATTAGGGCTGAAGGAAACACCATATATTTT.

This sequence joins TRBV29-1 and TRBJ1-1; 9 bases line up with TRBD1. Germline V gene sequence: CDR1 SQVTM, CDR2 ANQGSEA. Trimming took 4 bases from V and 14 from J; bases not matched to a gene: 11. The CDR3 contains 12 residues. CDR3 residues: CSVGRQGGLRFF. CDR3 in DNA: TGCAGCGTTGGGAGACAGGGGGGCCTGAGGTTCTTT.